The entry below describes one T cell receptor beta chain. Per the study methods: Nucleated cell counts were estimated from reference gene primer amplification. Assay: immunoSEQ multiplex PCR; the TCRdb copy retains only in-frame clones and omits some. V, J and clone size are those of that table, while D and trimming were read from the DNA. The sample includes about 480,000 clones, 70% to 90% of them seen just once. These data originate in a study of blood T cell repertoires in COVID-19. Enrolled through a virtual design, the participants were between 18 and 89 years of age and came from around 25 US areas. All recovered Cohort 3 donors got two negative PCRs, got clearance, or saw symptom resolution. Trimming removed 5 bases at V and 7 bases at J, with 12 bases between. The CDR3 loop spans 13 amino acids. The germline V gene encodes CDR1 SGHNT and CDR2 YENEEA.

This chain links TRBV11-3 with TRBJ1-5; D gene ambiguous. The sequence derives from a woman aged 40 to 50 who had recovered from COVID-19. Sequenced material: PBMCs or T cells enriched from blood (not recorded which). The DNA for the CDR3 is TGTGCCAGCAGCGAAAAGCGAGACCAGCCCCAGCATTTT. It yields the protein CASSEKRDQPQHF.